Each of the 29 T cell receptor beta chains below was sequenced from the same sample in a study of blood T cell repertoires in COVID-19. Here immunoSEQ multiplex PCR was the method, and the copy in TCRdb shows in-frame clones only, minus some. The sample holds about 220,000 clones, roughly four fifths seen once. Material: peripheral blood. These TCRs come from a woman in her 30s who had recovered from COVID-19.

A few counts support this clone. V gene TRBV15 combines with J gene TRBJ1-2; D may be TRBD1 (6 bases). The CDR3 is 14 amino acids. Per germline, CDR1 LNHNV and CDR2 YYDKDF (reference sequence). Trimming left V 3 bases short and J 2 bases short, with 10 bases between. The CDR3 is CATSRVTGNYGYTF. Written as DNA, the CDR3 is TGTGCCACCAGCAGGGTTACAGGGAACTATGGCTACACCTTC. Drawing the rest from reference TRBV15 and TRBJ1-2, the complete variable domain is DAMVIQNPRYQVTQFGKPVTLSCSQTLNHNVMYWYQQKSSQAPKLLFHYYDKDFNNEADTPDNFQSRRPNTSFCFLDIRSPGLGDTAMYLCATSRVTGNYGYTFGSGTRLTVV.

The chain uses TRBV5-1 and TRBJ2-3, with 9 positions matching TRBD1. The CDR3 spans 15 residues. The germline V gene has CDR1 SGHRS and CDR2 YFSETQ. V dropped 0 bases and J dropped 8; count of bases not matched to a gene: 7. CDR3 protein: CASSLEGQGGTTQYF. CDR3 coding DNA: TGCGCCAGCAGCTTGGAGGGACAGGGCGGAACTACGCAGTATTTT.

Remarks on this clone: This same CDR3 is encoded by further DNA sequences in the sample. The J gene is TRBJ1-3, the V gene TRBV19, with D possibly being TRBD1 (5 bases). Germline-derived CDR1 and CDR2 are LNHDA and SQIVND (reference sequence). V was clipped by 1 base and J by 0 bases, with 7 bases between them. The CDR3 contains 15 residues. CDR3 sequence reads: CASSIAGGSGNTIYF. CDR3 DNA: TGTGCCAGTAGTATAGCCGGGGGCTCTGGAAACACCATATATTTT.

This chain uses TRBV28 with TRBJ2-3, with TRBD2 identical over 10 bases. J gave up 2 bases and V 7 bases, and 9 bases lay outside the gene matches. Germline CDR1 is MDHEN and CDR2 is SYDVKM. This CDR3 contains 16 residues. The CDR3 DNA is TGTGCCAGCACCTTGTCGGGACTAGCGAACACAGATACGCAGTATTTT. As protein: CASTLSGLANTDTQYF.

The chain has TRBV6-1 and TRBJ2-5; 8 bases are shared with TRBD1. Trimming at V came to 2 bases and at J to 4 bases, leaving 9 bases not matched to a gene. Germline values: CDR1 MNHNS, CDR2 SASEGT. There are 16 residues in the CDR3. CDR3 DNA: TGTGCCAGCAGTGAATTAGGCAGGGGGCGCGGAGAGACCCAGTACTTC. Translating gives CASSELGRGRGETQYF.

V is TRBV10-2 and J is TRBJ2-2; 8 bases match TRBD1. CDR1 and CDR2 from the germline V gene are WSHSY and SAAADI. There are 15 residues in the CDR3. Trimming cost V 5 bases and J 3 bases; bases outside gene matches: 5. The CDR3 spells CASSQDREDTGELFF. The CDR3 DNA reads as TGCGCCAGCAGTCAGGACAGGGAGGACACCGGGGAGCTGTTTTTT.

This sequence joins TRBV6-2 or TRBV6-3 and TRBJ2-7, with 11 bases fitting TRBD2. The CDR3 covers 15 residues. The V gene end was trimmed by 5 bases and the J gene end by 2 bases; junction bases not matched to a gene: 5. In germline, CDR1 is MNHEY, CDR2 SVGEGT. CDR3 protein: CASSGLAGGPYEQYF. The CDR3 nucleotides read TGTGCCAGCAGTGGATTAGCGGGAGGGCCCTACGAGCAGTACTTC.

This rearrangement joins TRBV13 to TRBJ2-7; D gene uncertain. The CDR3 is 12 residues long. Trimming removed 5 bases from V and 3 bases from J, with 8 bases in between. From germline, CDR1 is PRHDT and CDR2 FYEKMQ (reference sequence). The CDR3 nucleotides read TGTGCCAGCAGCGCCAGGCACTACGAGCAGTACTTC. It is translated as CASSARHYEQYF.

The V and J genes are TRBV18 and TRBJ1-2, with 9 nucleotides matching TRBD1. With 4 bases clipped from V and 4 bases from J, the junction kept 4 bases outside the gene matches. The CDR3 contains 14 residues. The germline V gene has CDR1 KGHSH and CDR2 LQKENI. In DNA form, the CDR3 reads TGTGCCAGCTCACAGAGACAGGGGGGCTATGGCTACACCTTC. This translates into CASSQRQGGYGYTF. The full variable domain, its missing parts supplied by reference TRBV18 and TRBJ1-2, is NAGVMQNPRHLVRRRGQEARLRCSPMKGHSHVYWYRQLPEEGLKFMVYLQKENIIDESGMPKERFSAEFPKEGPSILRIQQVVRGDSAAYFCASSQRQGGYGYTFGSGTRLTVV.

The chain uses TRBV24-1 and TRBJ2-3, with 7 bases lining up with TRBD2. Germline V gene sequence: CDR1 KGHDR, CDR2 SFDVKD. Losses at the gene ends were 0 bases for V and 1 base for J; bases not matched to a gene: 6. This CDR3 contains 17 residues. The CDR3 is CATSDLQAAGGTDTQYF. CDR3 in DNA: TGTGCCACCAGTGATTTGCAGGCCGCGGGAGGCACAGATACGCAGTATTTT.

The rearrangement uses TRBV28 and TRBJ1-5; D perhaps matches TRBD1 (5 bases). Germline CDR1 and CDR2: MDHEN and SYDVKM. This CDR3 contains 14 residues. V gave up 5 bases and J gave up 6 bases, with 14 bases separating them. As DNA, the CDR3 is TGTGCCAGCAGTCTACAGGTTCGGATTCAGCCCCAGCATTTT. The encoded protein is CASSLQVRIQPQHF.

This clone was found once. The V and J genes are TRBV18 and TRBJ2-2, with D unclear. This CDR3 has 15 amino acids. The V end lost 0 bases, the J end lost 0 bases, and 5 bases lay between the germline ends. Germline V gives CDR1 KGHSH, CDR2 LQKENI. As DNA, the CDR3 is TGTGCCAGCTCACCACCGGCAGCGAACACCGGGGAGCTGTTTTTT. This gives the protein CASSPPAANTGELFF.

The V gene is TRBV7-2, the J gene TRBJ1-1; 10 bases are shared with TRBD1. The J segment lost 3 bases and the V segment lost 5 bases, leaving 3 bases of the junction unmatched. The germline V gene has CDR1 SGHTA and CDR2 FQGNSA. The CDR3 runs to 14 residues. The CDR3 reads CASSPGTGDTEAFF. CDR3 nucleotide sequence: TGTGCCAGCAGCCCTGGGACAGGGGACACTGAAGCTTTCTTT.

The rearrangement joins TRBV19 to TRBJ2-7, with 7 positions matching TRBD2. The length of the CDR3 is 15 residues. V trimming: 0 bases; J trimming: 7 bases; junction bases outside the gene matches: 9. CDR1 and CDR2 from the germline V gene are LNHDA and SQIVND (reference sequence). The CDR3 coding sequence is TGTGCCAGTAGTATAGAGACCGGGAGGACGGGTGAGCAGTACTTC. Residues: CASSIETGRTGEQYF.

The CDR3: CASSLDRIETQYF. In DNA form, the CDR3 reads TGCGCCAGCAGCTTGGACAGGATAGAGACCCAGTACTTC. The chain links TRBV5-1 to TRBJ2-5; D possibly corresponds to TRBD1 (5 bases). The V gene's germline CDR1 is SGHRS and CDR2 YFSETQ. The V gene lost 0 bases and the J gene lost 4 bases, with 7 bases spanning the gap. This CDR3 region has 13 residues.

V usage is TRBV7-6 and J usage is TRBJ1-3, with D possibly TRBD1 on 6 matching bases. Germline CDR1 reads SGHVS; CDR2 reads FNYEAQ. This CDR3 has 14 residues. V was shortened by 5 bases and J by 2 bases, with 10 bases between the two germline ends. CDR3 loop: CASSLQGAGNTIYF. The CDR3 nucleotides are TGTGCCAGCAGCCTACAGGGAGCTGGAAACACCATATATTTT.

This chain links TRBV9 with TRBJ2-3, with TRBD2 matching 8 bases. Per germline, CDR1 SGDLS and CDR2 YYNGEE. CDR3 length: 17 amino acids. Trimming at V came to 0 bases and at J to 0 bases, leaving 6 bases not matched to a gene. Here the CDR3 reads CASSVEASGYSTDTQYF. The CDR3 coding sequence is TGTGCCAGCAGCGTAGAAGCTAGCGGGTATAGCACAGATACGCAGTATTTT.

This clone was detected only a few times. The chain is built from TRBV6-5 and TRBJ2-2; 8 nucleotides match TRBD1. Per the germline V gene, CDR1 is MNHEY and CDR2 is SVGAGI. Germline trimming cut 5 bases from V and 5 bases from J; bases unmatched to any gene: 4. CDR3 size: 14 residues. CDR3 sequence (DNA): TGTGCCAGCAGTCGGACAGGGAGTACCGGGGAGCTGTTTTTT. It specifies CASSRTGSTGELFF.

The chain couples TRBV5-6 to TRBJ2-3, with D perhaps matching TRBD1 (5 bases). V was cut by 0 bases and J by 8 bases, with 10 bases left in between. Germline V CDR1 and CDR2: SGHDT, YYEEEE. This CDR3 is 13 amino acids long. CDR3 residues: CASSLGGPSTQYF. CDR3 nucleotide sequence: TGTGCCAGCAGCTTGGGGGGCCCTTCTACGCAGTATTTT.

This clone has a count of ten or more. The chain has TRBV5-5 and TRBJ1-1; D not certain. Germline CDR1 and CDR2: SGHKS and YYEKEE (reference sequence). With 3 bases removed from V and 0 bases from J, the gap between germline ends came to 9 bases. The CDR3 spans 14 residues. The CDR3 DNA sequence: TGTGCCAGCAGCTGGGCCAGTTTGAACACTGAAGCTTTCTTT. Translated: CASSWASLNTEAFF.

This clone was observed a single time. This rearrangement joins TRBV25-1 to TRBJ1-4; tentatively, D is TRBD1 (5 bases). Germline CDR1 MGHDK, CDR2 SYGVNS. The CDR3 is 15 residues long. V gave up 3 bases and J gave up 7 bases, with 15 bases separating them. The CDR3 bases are TGTGCCAGCAGTGATCATGGGGGGTTCGGTGAAAAACTGTTTTTT. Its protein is CASSDHGGFGEKLFF.

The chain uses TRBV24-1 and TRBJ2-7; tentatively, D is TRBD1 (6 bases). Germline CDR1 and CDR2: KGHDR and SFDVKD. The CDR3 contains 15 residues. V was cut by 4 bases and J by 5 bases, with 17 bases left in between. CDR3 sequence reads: CATSDRGRGNHEQYF. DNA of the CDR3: TGTGCCACCAGTGACCGCGGTAGGGGGAACCACGAGCAGTACTTC.

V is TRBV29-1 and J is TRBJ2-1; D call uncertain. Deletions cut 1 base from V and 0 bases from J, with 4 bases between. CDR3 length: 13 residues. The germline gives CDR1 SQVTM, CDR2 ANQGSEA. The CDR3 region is CSVEGSSYNEQFF. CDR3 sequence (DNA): TGCAGCGTTGAAGGGAGCTCCTACAATGAGCAGTTCTTC.

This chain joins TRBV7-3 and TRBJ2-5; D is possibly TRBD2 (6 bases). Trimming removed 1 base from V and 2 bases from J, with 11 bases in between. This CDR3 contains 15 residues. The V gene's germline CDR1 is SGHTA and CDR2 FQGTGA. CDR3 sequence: CASSLSTGEQETQYF. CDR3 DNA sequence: TGTGCCAGCAGCTTAAGCACGGGAGAGCAAGAGACCCAGTACTTC. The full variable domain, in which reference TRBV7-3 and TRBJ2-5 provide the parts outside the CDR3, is GAGVSQTPSNKVTEKGKYVELRCDPISGHTALYWYRQSLGQGPEFLIYFQGTGAADDSGLPNDRFFAVRPEGSVSTLKIQRTERGDSAVYLCASSLSTGEQETQYFGPGTRLLVL.

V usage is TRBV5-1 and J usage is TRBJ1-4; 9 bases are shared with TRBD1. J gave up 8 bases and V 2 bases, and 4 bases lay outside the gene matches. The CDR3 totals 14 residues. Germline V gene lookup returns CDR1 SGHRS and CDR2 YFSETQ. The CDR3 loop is CASSLGTGYEKLFF. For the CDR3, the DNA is TGCGCCAGCAGCTTAGGGACAGGGTACGAAAAACTGTTTTTT.

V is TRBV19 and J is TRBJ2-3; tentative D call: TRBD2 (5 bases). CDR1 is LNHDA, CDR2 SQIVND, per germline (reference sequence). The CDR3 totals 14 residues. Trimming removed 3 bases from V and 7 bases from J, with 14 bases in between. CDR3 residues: CASSMYGMGNTQYF. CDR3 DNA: TGTGCCAGTAGTATGTACGGGATGGGGAATACGCAGTATTTT.

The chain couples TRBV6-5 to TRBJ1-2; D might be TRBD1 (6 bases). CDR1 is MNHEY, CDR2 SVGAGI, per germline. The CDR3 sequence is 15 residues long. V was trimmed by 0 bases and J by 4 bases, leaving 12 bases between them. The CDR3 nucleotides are TGTGCCAGCAGTTACTCGGTGGGGGCCGCCTATGGCTACACCTTC. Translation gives CASSYSVGAAYGYTF.

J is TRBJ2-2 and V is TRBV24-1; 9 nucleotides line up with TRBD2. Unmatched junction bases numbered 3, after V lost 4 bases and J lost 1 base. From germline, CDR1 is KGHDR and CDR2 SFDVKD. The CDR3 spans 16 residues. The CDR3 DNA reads TGTGCCACCAGTGAACCGACTAGCGGGAACACCGGGGAGCTGTTTTTT. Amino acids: CATSEPTSGNTGELFF.

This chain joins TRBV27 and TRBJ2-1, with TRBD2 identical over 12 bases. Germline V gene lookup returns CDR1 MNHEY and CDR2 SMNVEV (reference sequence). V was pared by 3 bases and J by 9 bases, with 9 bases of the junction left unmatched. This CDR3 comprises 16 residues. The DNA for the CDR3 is TGTGCCAGCAGTTTGGTGAGGACTAGCGGGACGTTTGAGCAGTTCTTC. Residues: CASSLVRTSGTFEQFF.